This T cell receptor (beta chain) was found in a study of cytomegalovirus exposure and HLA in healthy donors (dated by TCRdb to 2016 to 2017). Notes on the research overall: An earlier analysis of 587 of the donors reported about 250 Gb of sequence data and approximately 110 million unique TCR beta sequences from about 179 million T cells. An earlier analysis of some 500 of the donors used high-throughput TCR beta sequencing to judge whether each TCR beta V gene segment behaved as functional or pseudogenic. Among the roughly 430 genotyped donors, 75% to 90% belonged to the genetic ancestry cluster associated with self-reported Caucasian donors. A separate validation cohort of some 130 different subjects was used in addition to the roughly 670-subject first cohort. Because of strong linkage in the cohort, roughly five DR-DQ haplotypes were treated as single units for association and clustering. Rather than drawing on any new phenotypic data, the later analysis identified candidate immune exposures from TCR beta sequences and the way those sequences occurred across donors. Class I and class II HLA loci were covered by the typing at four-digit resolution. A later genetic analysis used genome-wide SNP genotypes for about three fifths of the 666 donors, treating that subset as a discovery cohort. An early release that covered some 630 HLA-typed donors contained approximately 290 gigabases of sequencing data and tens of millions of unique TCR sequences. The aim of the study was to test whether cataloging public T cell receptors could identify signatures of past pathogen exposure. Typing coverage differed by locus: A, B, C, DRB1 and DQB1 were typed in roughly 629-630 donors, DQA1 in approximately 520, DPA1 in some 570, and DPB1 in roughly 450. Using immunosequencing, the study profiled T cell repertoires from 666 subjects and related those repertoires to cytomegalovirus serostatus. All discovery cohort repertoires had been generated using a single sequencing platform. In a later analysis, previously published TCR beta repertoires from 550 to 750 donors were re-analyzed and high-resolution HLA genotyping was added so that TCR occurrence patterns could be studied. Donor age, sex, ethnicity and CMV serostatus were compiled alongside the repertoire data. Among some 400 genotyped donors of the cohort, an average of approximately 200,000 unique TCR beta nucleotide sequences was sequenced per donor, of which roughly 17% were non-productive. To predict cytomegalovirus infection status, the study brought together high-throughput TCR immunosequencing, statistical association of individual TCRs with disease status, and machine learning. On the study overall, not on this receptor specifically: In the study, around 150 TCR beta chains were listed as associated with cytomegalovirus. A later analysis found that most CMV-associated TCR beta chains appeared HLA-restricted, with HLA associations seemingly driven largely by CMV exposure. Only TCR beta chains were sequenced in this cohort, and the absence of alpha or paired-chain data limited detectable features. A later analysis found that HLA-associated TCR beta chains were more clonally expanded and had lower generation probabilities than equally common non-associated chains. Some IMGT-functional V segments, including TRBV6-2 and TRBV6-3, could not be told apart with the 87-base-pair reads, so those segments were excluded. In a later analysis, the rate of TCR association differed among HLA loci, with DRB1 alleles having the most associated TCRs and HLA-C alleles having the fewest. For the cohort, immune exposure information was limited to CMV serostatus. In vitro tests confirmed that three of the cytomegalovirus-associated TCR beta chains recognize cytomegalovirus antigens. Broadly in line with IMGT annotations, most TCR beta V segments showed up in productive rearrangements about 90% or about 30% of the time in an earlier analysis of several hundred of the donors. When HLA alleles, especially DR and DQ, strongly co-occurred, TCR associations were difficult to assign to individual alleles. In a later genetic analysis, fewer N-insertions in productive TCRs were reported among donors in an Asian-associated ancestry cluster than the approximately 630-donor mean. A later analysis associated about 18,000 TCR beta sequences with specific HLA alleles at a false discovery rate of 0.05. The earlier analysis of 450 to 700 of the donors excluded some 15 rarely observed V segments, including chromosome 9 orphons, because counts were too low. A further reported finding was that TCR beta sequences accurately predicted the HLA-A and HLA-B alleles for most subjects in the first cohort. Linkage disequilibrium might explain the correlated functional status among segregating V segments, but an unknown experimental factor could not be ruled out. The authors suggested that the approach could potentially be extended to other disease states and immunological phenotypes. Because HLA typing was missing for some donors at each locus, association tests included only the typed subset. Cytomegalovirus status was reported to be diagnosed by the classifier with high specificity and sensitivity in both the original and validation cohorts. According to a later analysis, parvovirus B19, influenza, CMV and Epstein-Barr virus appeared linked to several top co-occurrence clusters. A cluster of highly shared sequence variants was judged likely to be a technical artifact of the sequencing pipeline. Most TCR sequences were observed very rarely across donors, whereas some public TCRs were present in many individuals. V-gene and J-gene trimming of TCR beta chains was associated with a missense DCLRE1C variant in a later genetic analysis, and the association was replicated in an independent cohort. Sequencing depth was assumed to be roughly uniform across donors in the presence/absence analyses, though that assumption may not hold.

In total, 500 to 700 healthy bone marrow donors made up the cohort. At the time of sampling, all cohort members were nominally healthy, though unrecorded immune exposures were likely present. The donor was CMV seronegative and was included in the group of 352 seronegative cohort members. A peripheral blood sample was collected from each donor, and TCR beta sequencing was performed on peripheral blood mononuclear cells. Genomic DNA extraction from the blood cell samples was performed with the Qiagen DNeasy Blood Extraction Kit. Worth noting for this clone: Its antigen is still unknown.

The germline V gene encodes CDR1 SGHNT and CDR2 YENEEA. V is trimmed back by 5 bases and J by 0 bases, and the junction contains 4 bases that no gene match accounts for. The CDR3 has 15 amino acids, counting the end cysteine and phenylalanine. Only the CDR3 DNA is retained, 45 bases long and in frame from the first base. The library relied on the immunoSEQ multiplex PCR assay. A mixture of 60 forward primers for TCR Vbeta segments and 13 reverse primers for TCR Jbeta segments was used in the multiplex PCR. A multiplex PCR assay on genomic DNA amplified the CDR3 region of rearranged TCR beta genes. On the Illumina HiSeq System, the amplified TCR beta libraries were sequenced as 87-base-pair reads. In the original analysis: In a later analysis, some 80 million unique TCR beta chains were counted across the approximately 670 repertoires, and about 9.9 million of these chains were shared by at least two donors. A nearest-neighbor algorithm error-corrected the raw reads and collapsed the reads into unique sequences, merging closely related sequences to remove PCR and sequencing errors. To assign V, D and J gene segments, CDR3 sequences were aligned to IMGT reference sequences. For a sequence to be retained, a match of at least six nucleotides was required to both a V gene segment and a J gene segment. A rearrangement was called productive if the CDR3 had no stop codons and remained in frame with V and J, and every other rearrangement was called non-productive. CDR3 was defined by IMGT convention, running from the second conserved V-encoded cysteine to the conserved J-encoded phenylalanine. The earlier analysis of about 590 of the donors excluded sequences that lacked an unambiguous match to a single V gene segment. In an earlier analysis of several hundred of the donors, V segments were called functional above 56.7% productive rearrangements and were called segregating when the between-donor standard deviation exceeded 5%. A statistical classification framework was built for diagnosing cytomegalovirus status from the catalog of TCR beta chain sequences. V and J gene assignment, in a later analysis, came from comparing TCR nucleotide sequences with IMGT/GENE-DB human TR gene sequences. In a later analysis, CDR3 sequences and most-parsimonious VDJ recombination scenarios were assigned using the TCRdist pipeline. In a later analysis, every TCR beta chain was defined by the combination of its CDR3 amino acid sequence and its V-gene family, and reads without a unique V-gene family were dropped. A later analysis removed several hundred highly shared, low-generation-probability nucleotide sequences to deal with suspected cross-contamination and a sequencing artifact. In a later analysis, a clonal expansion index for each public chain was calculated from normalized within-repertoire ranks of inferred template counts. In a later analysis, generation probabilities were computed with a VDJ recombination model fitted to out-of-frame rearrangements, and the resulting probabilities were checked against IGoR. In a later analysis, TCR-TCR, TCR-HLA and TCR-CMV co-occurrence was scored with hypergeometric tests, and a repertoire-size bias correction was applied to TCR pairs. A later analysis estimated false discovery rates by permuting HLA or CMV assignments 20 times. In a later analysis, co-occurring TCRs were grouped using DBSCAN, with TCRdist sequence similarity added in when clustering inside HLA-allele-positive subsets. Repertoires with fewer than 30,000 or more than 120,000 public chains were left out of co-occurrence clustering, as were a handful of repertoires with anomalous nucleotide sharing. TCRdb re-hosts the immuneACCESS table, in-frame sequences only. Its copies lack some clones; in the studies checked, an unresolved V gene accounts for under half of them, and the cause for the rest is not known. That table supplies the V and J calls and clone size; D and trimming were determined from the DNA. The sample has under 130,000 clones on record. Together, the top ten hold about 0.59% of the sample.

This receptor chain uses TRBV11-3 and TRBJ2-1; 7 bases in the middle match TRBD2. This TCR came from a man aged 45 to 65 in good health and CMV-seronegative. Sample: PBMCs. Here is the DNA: TGTGCCAGCAGCGTAGCTAGCGGCTCCTACAATGAGCAGTTCTTC. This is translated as CASSVASGSYNEQFF.